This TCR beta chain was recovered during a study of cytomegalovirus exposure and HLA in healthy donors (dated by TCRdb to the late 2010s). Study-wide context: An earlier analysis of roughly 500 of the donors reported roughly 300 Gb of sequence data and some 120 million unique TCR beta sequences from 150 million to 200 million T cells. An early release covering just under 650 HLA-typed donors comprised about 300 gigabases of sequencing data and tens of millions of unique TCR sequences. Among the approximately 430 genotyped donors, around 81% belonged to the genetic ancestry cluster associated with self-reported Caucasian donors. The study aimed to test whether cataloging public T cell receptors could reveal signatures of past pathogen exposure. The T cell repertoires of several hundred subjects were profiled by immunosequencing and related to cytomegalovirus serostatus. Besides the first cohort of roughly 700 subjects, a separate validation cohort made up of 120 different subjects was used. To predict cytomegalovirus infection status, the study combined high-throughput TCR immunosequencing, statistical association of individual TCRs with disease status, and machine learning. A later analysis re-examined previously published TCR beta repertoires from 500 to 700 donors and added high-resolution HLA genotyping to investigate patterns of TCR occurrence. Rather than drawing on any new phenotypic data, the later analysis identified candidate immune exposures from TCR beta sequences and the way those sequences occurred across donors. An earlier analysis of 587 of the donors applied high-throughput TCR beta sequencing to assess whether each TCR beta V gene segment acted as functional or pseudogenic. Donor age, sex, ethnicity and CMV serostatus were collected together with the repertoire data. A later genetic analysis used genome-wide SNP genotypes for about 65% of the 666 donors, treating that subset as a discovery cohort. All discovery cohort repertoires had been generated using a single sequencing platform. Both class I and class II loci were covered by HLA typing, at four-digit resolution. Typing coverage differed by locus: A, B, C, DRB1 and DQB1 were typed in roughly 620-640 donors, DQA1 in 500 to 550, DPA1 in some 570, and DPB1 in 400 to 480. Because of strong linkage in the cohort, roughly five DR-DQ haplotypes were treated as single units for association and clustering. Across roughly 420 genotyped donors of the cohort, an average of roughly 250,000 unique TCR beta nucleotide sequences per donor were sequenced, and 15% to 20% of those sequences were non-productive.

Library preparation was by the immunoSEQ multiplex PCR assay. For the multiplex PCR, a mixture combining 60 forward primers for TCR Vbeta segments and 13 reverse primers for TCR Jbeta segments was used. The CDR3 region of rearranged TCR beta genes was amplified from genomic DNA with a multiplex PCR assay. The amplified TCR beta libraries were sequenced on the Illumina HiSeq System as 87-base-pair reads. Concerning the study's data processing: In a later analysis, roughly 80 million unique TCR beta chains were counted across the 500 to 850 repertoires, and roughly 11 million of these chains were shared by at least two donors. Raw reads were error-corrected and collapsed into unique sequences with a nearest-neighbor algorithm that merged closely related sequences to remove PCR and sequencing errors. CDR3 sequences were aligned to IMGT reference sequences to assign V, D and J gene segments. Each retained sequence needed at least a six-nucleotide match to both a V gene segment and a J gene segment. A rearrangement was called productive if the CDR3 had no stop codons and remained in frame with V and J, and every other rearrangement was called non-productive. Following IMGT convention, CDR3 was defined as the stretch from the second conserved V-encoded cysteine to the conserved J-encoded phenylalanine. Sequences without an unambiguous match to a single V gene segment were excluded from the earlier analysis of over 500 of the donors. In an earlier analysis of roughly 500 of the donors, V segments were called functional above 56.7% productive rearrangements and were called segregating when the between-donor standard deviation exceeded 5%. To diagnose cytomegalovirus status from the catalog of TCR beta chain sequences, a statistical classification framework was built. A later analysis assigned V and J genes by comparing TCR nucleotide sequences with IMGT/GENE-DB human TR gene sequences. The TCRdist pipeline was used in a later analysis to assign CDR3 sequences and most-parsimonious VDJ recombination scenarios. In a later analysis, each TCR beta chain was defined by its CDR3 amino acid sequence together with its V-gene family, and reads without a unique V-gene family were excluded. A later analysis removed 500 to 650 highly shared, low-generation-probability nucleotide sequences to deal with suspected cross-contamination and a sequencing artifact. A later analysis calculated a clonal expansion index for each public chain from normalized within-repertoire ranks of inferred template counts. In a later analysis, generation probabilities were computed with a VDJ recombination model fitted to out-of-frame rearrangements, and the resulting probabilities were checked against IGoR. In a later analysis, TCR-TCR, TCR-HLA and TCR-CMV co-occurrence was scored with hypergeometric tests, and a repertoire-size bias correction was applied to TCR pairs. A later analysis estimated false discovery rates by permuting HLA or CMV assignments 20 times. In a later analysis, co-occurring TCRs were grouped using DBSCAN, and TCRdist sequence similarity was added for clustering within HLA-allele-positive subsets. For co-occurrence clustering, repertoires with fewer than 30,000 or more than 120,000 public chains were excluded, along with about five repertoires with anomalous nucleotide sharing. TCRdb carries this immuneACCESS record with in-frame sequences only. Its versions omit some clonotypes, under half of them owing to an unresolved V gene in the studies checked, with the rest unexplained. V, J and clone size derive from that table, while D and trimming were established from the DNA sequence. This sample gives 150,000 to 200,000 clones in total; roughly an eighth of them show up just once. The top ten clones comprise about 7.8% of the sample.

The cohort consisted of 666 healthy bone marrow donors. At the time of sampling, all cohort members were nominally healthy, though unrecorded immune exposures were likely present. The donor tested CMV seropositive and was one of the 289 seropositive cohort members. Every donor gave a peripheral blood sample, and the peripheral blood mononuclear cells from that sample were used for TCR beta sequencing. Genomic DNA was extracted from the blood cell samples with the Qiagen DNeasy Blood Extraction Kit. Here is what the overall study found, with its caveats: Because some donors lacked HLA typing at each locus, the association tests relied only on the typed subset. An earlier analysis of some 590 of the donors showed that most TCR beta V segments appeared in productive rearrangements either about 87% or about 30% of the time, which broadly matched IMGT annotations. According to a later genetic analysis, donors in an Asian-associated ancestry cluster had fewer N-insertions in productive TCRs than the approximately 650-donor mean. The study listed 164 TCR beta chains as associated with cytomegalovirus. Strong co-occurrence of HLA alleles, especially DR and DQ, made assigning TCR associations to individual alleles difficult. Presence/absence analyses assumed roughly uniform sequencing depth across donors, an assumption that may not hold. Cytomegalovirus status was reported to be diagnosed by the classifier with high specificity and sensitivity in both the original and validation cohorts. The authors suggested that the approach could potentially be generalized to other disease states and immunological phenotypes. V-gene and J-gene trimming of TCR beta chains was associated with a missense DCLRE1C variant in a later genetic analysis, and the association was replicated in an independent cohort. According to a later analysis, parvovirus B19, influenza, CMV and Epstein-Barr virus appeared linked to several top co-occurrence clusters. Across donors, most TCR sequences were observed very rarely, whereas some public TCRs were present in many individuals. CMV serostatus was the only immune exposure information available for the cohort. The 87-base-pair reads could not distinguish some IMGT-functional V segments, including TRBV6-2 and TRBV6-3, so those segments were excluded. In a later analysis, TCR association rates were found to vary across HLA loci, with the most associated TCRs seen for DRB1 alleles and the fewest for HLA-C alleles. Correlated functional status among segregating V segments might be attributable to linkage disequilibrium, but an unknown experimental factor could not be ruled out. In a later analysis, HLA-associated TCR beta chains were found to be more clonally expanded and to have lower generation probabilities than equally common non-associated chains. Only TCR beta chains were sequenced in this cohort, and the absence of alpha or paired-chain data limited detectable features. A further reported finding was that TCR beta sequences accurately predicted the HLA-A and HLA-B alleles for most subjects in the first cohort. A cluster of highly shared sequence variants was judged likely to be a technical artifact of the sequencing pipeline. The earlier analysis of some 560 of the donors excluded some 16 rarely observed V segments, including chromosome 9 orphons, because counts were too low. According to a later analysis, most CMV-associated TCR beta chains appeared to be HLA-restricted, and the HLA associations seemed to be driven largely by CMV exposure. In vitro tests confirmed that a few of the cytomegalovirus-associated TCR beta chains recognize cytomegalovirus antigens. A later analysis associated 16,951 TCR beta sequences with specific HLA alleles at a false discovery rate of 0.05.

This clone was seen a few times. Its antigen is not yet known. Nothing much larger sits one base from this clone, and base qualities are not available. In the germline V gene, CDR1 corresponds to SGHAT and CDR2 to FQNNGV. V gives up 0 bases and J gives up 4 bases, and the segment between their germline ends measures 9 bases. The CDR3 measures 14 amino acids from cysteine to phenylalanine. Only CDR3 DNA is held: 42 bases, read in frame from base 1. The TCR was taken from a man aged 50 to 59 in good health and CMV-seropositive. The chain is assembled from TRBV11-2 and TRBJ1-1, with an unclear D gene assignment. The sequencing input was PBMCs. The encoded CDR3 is CASSLEVGSTEAFF. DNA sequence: TGTGCCAGCAGCTTAGAGGTTGGTAGCACTGAAGCTTTCTTT.